The entry below gives a single TCR beta chain sequence along with its context. This specimen comes from a study of blood T cell repertoires in COVID-19. The wider study: Acute and convalescent COVID-19 samples came from the United States, Italy and Spain. T cells, B-cell-depleted T cells, or PBMCs provided the cDNA or gDNA that served as material.

V lost 7 bases and J 4 bases, leaving 5 bases between the germline ends. This CDR3 is built from 11 residues. Here immunoSEQ multiplex PCR was the method, and the copy in TCRdb shows in-frame clones only, minus some. The top ten hold over 5.5% of the sample, which has around 250,000 clones, around 88% seen once. This chain connects TRBV12-3 or TRBV12-4 to TRBJ2-1; D unresolved. The clonotype originates from a woman at least 80 years old with COVID-19, enrolled during active disease. The sequencing sample was made of peripheral blood. The CDR3 DNA is TGTGCCAGCACCTCTTACAATGAGCAGTTCTTC. It encodes CASTSYNEQFF.